This T cell receptor beta chain is drawn from a study of metastatic and nonmetastatic thyroid tumors. In the authors' workflow: It was from CDR3 differences across clinicopathological groups that a distant-metastasis classifier for papillary thyroid cancer was built. MiXCR reprocessed the PCR reads for TCRdb. TCRdb's processing, not the study's, gives the V and J calls here. In the table there are about 18,000 clones, 25% to 30% of which are singletons. Patients had received no treatment of any kind before thyroid surgery. The V gene lost 11 bases and the J gene lost 3 bases, with 13 bases spanning the gap. CDR1 MNHNS and CDR2 SASEGT come from the germline V gene. CDR3 length: 12 residues.

The TCR comes from a male donor with papillary thyroid cancer or a benign thyroid nodule (not recorded which). Some clones in this sample may be carry-over from other donors' samples. The sequenced sample was tumor tissue. The rearrangement joins TRBV6-1 to TRBJ2-5; no clear D gene. CDR3 region: CASLGSKETQYF. The CDR3 coding sequence is TGTGCCTCACTGGGCAGTAAAGAGACCCAGTACTTC.